This is a list of T cell receptor beta chains from one sample in a study of blood T cell repertoires in COVID-19. Using immunoSEQ multiplex PCR, the repertoire was profiled, and TCRdb retains in-frame clones only, with some absent. The sample has about 190,000 clones, around 80% seen once; the top ten hold 2.5% to 3%. The sample consisted of peripheral blood. The receptors stem from a woman aged 80 or over with active or convalescent COVID-19. Both conserved end residues are part of each CDR3. The size field is filled for only some rows; it gives once, few, many or a size class.

J	V	size	CDR3
TRBJ1-5	TRBV6-5	NA	CASSSRMTGKNQPQHF
TRBJ1-4	TRBV3-1/TRBV3-2	NA	CASNHRGESFEKLFF
TRBJ2-7	TRBV27	NA	CASSLTYGGPYEQYF
TRBJ1-2	TRBV18	NA	CASSPKTGYGYTF
TRBJ1-6	TRBV2	NA	CASNLGTGVSPLHF
TRBJ2-1	TRBV18	NA	CASSGLAGAVSDEQFF
TRBJ2-1	TRBV20-1	NA	CSPHKQFF
TRBJ1-1	TRBV21-1	once	CASSKAPRVDEAFF
TRBJ1-5	TRBV27	NA	CASSLQGYGNQPQHF
TRBJ2-3	TRBV5-1	NA	CASSPGSGGDTQYF
TRBJ1-2	TRBV15	NA	CATSSGLKANYGYTF